These 13 T cell receptor beta chains share one sample of origin, sequenced in a study of cytomegalovirus exposure and HLA in healthy donors. The method was immunoSEQ multiplex PCR; TCRdb's version includes in-frame clones alone and lacks a portion of them. The sample lists some 98,000 clones, less than 90% occurring once. Sequencing was performed on PBMCs. The receptor set was obtained from a man younger than 35 in good health and CMV-seropositive.

The genes are TRBV10-1 and TRBJ2-5; 8 positions agree with TRBD1. The germline CDR1 and CDR2 sequences are WNHNN and SYGVQD (reference sequence). The CDR3 is made up of 13 amino acids. The ends lost 3 bases at V and 5 bases at J; junction bases unmatched: 2. The CDR3 is CASSDRGQETQYF. The CDR3 region has the DNA TGCGCCAGCAGTGACAGGGGGCAGGAGACCCAGTACTTC.

The chain joins TRBV18 to TRBJ2-6; tentative D call: TRBD2 (5 bases). The CDR3 has 16 amino acids. Germline lookup yields CDR1 KGHSH and CDR2 LQKENI. The ends were cut back, 4 bases at V and 0 bases at J, with 10 bases in the middle. The CDR3 loop reads CASSLGRGSGANVLTF. The CDR3 DNA reads TGTGCCAGCTCACTCGGACGGGGCTCTGGGGCCAACGTCCTGACTTTC.

The CDR3 region is CASSLVAPNYNEQFF. As DNA, the CDR3 is TGTGCCAGCAGCTTAGTAGCGCCCAACTACAATGAGCAGTTCTTC. The chain employs TRBV11-3 and TRBJ2-1; D might be TRBD2 (5 bases). This CDR3 is built from 15 residues. In germline, CDR1 is SGHNT, CDR2 YENEEA. The ends were cut back, 1 base at V and 3 bases at J, with 10 bases in the middle.

The chain couples TRBV27 to TRBJ2-2; TRBD2 agrees at 8 bases. The germline gives CDR1 MNHEY, CDR2 SMNVEV (reference sequence). The ends lost 8 bases at V and 5 bases at J; junction bases unmatched: 13. The CDR3 contains 16 residues. The CDR3 region has the DNA TGTGCCAGCCAGTCGGTGGTAGCGGGAAGAACCGGGGAGCTGTTTTTT. It encodes CASQSVVAGRTGELFF.

This clone was seen once. The chain carries TRBV5-6 and TRBJ1-1; 8 nucleotides agree with TRBD1. J gave up 6 bases and V 0 bases, and 4 bases lay outside the gene matches. The CDR3 has 14 residues. In germline, CDR1 is SGHDT, CDR2 YYEEEE. The CDR3 DNA sequence: TGTGCCAGCAGCTTGGGACAGGGGAGGCCTGAAGCTTTCTTT. Its protein product is CASSLGQGRPEAFF.

The chain couples TRBV5-4 to TRBJ2-7; D gene uncertain. CDR1 is SGHNT, CDR2 YYREEE, per germline (reference sequence). The CDR3 has 13 residues. V was trimmed by 0 bases and J by 3 bases, leaving 7 bases between them. The CDR3 nucleotides read TGTGCCAGCAGCTTGGGCCAGGACTACGAGCAGTACTTC. Translated: CASSLGQDYEQYF.

The V and J genes are TRBV28 and TRBJ2-1; D may be TRBD2 (5 bases). The CDR3 totals 15 residues. Germline CDR1 is MDHEN and CDR2 is SYDVKM. The ends were cut back, 3 bases at V and 0 bases at J, with 9 bases in the middle. CDR3 sequence (DNA): TGTGCCAGCAGTTTCCGAGGGAGCTCCTACAATGAGCAGTTCTTC. It translates to CASSFRGSSYNEQFF.

The CDR3 nucleotides read TGTGCCAGCAGCTTAGGGGGGACTGGGAGTTCCTACAATGAGCAGTTCTTC. Protein: CASSLGGTGSSYNEQFF. The rearrangement uses TRBV7-8 and TRBJ2-1, with a possible D match to TRBD2 (6 bases). The germline V gene has CDR1 SGHVS and CDR2 FQNEAQ. V lost 1 base to trimming and J lost 1 base, with 14 bases between them. The CDR3 contains 17 residues.

V is TRBV7-3 and J is TRBJ2-1, with D uncertain. This CDR3 is built from 13 residues. Looked up from germline, CDR1 is SGHTA and CDR2 is FQGTGA. V was pared by 2 bases and J by 10 bases, with 12 bases between. CDR3 region: CASSLLGAEEQFF. The CDR3 DNA follows: TGTGCCAGCAGCTTACTGGGCGCAGAGGAGCAGTTCTTC.

V usage is TRBV7-2 and J usage is TRBJ2-6; D not certain. V shed 5 bases and J shed 0 bases, with 5 bases lying between them. CDR1 is SGHTA and CDR2 is FQGNSA in the germline V gene. The CDR3 contains 14 residues. The CDR3: CASSPNSGANVLTF. Written as DNA, the CDR3 is TGTGCCAGCAGCCCAAACTCTGGGGCCAACGTCCTGACTTTC.

This chain connects TRBV6-5 to TRBJ2-2, with TRBD2 matching 7 bases. The CDR3 is made up of 16 amino acids. Looked up from germline, CDR1 is MNHEY and CDR2 is SVGAGI. The J segment lost 0 bases and the V segment lost 2 bases, leaving 3 bases of the junction unmatched. The CDR3 nucleotides read TGTGCCAGCAGTTACCAGCGGGAACCGAACACCGGGGAGCTGTTTTTT. This translates into CASSYQREPNTGELFF.

The chain couples TRBV10-1 to TRBJ2-7; possible D gene TRBD2, 6 bases. V was pared by 6 bases and J by 0 bases, with 12 bases between. This CDR3 has 14 amino acids. Germline CDR1 is WNHNN and CDR2 is SYGVQD (reference sequence). CDR3 nucleotide sequence: TGCGCCAGCAGCAGGGACTTAAGCTCCTACGAGCAGTACTTC. Encoded protein: CASSRDLSSYEQYF.

The V gene is TRBV4-3, the J gene TRBJ1-2; 12 positions agree with TRBD1. Unmatched junction bases numbered 10, after V lost 1 base and J lost 4 bases. Germline CDR1 LGHNA, CDR2 YSLEER. The CDR3 spans 18 residues. In DNA form, the CDR3 reads TGCGCCAGCAGCCAAGTAGGGGGGACAGGGGGCACCAGCTATGGCTACACCTTC. Residues: CASSQVGGTGGTSYGYTF.